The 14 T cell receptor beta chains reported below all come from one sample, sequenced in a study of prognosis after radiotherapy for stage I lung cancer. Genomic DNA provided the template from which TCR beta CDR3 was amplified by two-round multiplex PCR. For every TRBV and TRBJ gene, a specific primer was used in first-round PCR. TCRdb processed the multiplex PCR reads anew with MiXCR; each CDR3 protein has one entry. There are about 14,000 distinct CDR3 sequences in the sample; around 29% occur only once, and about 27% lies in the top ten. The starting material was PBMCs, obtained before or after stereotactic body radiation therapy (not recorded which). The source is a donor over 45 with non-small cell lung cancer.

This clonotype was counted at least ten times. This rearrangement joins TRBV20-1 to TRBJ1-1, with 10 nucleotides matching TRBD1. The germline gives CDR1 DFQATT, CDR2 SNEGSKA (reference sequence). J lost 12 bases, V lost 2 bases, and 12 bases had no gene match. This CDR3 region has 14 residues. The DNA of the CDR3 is TGCAGTGCTAGACCGCCTAGGACAGGGGGATTCACTTTCTTT. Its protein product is CSARPPRTGGFTFF.

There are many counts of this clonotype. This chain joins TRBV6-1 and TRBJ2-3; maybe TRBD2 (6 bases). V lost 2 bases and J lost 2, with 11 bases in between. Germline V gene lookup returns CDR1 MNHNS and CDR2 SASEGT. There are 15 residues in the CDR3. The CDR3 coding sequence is TGTGCCAGCAGTGAATCGGGACTTTACACAGATACGCAGTATTTT. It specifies CASSESGLYTDTQYF.

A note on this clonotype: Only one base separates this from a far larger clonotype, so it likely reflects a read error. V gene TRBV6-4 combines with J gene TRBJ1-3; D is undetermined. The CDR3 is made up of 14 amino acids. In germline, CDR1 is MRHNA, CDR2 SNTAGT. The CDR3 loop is CAISATWGGNTIYF. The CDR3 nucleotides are TGTGCCATCAGTGCGACTTGGGGAGGAAACACCATATATTTT.

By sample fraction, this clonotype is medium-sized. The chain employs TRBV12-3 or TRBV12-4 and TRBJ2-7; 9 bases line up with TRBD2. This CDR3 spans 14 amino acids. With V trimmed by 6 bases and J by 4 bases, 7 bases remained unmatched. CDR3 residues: CASSHLAGSYEQYF. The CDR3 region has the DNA TGTGCCAGCAGCCACCTAGCGGGAAGTTACGAGCAGTACTTC.

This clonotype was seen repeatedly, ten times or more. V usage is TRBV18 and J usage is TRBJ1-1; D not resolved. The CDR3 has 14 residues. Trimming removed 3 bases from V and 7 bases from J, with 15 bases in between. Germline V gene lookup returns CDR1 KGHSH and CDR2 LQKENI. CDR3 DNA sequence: TGTGCCAGCTCACCTAACAGCGGAAGAGGTGAAGCTTTCTTT. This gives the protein CASSPNSGRGEAFF.

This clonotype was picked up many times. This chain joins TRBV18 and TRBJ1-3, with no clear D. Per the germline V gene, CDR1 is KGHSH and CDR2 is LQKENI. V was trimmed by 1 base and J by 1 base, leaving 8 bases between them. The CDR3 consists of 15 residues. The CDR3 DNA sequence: TGTGCCAGCTCACCACGTGACGGGTCTGGAAACACCATATATTTT. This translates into CASSPRDGSGNTIYF.

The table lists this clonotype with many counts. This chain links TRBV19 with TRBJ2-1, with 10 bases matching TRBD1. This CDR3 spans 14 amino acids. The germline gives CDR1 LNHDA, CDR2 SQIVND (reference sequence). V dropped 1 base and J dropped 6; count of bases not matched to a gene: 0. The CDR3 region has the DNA TGTGCCAGTAGTATAGGGACAGGGGGCAATGAGCAGTTCTTC. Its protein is CASSIGTGGNEQFF.

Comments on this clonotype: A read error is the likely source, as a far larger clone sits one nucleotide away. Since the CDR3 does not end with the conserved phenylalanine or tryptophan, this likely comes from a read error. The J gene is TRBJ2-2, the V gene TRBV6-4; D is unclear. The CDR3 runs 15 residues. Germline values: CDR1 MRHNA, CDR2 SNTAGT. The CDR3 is CASSYSPRGTGELFS. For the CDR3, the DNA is TGTGCCAGCAGTTACTCCCCGCGAGGAACCGGGGAGCTGTTTTCT.

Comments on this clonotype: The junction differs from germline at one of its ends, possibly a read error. The CDR3 loop reads CDSTLEGHNEQFF. CDR3 sequence (DNA): TGTGACAGCACTTTGGAGGGTCACAATGAGCAGTTCTTC. The V call is TRBV2, the J call TRBJ2-1; possibly TRBD2 for D (6 bases). The CDR3 runs to 13 residues. In germline, CDR1 is SNHLY, CDR2 FYNNEI.

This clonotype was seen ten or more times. The CDR3 reads CASSFSSGEQFF. The CDR3 DNA reads as TGCGCCAGCAGCTTCTCGAGTGGTGAGCAGTTCTTC. The V gene is TRBV5-1, the J gene TRBJ2-1; D is unclear. Trimming removed 2 bases at V and 9 bases at J, with 9 bases between. Germline V CDR1 and CDR2: SGHRS, YFSETQ. The length of the CDR3 is 12 residues.

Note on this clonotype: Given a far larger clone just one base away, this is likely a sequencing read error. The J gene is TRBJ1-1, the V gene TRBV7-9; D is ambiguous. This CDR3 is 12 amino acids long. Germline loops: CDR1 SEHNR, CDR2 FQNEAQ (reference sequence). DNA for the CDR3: TGTGCCAGCAGCTTAATGAACACTGGAGCTTTCTTT. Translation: CASSLMNTGAFF.

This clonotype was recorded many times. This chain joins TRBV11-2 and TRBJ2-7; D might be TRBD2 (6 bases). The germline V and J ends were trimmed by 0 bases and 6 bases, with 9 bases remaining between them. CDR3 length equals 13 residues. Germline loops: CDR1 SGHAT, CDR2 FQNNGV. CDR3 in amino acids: CASSLDFGGEQYF. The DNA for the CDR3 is TGTGCCAGCAGCTTAGATTTCGGGGGCGAGCAGTACTTC.

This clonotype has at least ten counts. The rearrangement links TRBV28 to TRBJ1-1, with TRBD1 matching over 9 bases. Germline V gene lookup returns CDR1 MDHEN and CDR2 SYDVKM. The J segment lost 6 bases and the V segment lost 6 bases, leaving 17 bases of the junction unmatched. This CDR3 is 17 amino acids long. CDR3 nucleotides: TGTGCCAGCAGCCCTAGCCCGGGACAGGGAGATACGGCTGAAGCTTTCTTT. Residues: CASSPSPGQGDTAEAFF.

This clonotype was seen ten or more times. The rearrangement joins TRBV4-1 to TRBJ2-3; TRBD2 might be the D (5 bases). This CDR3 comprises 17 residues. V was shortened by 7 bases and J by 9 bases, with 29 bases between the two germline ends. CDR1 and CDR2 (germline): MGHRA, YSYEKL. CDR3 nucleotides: TGCGCCAGCACCAAAGTTTACACGCCCCGGGTACTAGTCACGCAGTATTTT. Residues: CASTKVYTPRVLVTQYF.